This T cell receptor (beta chain) originates from a study of shared clonotypes between healthy human individuals. Naivety among CD8 cells was defined by CD45RO negativity and positive CCR7 selection, thereby excluding terminally differentiated effector memory CD45RA+ cells. Donors, healthy HIV-negative adults, lacked recent acute infections or vaccinations. It was at deep level that the assay was run. The assay was immunoSEQ multiplex PCR, and TCRdb's table has in-frame clones only and misses some. The sample holds around 2,000,000 clones; approximately 95% are singletons and the top ten take around 1.1%. Germline values: CDR1 LNHDA, CDR2 SQIVND (reference sequence). The length of the CDR3 is 15 residues. V dropped 4 bases and J dropped 3 bases, with 13 bases sitting between them.

The TCR sequence derives from a young man in good health. Sequenced sample: naive CD8+ T cells sorted from blood. The rearrangement joins TRBV19 to TRBJ1-3; D is possibly TRBD1 (5 bases). The CDR3 sequence is CASSRDPGLGNTIYF. The CDR3 region has the DNA TGTGCCAGTAGTAGGGACCCCGGACTTGGAAACACCATATATTTT.